These 21 T cell receptor beta chains came from one sample sequenced in a study of Ad26.COV2.S vaccination and SARS-CoV-2 variants. Clones were sequenced by immunoSEQ multiplex PCR, and TCRdb holds only the in-frame ones, with some missing. The data hold around 450,000 clones, with more than 80% observed a single time. As for treatment: about 20 received Ad26.COV2.S at low or high dose, single or two shots; several received placebo; per-sample allocation not given. Vaccine and placebo recipients were sampled on day 63 after the first injection. The sequences come from peripheral blood, collected in a trial of Ad26.COV2.S vaccine versus placebo. These receptors originate from a person aged 18 to 59 who received the Ad26.COV2.S COVID-19 vaccine or a placebo.

V is TRBV2 and J is TRBJ2-1; 9 nucleotides align to TRBD2. The CDR3 extends over 19 amino acids. With 4 bases clipped from V and 2 bases from J, the junction kept 15 bases outside the gene matches. Germline CDR1 reads SNHLY; CDR2 reads FYNNEI. The DNA for the CDR3 is TGTGCCAGCAGTGGGGTGGCAGGGGTTAGCGGGAGCCCCTACAATGAGCAGTTCTTC. Its protein product is CASSGVAGVSGSPYNEQFF.

This clone was seen only a few times. The chain couples TRBV2 to TRBJ2-1; D uncertain. Germline V lookup: CDR1 SNHLY, CDR2 FYNNEI. Trimming left V 8 bases short and J 9 bases short, with 17 bases between. The CDR3 is 13 residues long. The chain's CDR3 is CASGLVDGSEQFF. The CDR3 bases are TGTGCCAGCGGGCTAGTTGATGGAAGTGAGCAGTTCTTC.

This clone came up once. The J gene is TRBJ2-7, the V gene TRBV5-4; 7 positions match TRBD1. V shed 5 bases and J 6 bases; nucleotides not matched to a gene: 14. The CDR3 consists of 15 residues. Germline loops: CDR1 SGHNT, CDR2 YYREEE (reference sequence). The CDR3 reads CASSHIHDRDAEQYF. The DNA for the CDR3 is TGTGCCAGCAGTCACATTCACGACAGGGACGCCGAGCAGTACTTC.

The chain couples TRBV30 to TRBJ1-3; D unresolved. Trimming shortened V by 1 base and J by 0 bases, and 7 bases separated the two germline ends. The CDR3 contains 14 residues. The germline V gene encodes CDR1 GTSNPN and CDR2 SVGIG (reference sequence). The chain's CDR3 is CAWSGPSSGNTIYF. In DNA form, the CDR3 reads TGTGCCTGGAGTGGACCGAGCTCTGGAAACACCATATATTTT.

This clone was recorded only once. V is TRBV30 and J is TRBJ2-3; unclear D gene. Trimming took off 3 bases at V and 1 base at J, with 14 bases between the two ends. CDR1 is GTSNPN, CDR2 SVGIG, per germline (reference sequence). CDR3 length equals 15 residues. CDR3 in DNA: TGTGCCTGGAGCTTAGCTGGAGTTGGCACAGATACGCAGTATTTT. This sequence encodes CAWSLAGVGTDTQYF.

This sequence joins TRBV6-1 and TRBJ2-5; 10 nucleotides line up with TRBD2. The trim removed 0 bases at V and 5 bases at J, leaving 12 bases unmatched. Per germline, CDR1 MNHNS and CDR2 SASEGT. CDR3 length equals 18 residues. CDR3 DNA: TGTGCCAGCAGTGAAGCGGAGCCAGCGGGAGGGGTCGGGGAGACCCAGTACTTC. Amino acids: CASSEAEPAGGVGETQYF.

The genes are TRBV2 and TRBJ1-1; TRBD1 agrees at 7 bases. The ends lost 6 bases at V and 1 base at J; junction bases unmatched: 5. The CDR3 extends over 14 amino acids. Germline values: CDR1 SNHLY, CDR2 FYNNEI. The CDR3 DNA sequence: TGTGCCAGCAGACCAACAGGGGCGAACACTGAAGCTTTCTTT. This gives the protein CASRPTGANTEAFF. Complete variable domain (other parts from reference TRBV2 and TRBJ1-1): EPEVTQTPSHQVTQMGQEVILRCVPISNHLYFYWYRQILGQKVEFLVSFYNNEISEKSEIFDDQFSVERPDGSNFTLKIRSTKLEDSAMYFCASRPTGANTEAFFGQGTRLTVV.

The V call is TRBV2, the J call TRBJ2-7; D might be TRBD1 (7 bases). From germline, CDR1 is SNHLY and CDR2 FYNNEI. The CDR3 totals 16 residues. Deletions cut 8 bases from V and 0 bases from J, with 20 bases between. CDR3: CASDRVLSGSSYEQYF. The CDR3 nucleotides are TGTGCCAGCGACAGGGTACTTAGCGGTAGCTCCTACGAGCAGTACTTC.

The V call is TRBV15, the J call TRBJ2-5, with TRBD1 matching 9 bases. This CDR3 spans 16 amino acids. J was trimmed by 5 bases and V by 1 base; bases with no gene match: 8. Germline CDR1 LNHNV, CDR2 YYDKDF (reference sequence). The CDR3, as DNA: TGTGCCACCAGCAGAGTTGCGGGACAGGGATCGGAGACCCAGTACTTC. The encoded protein is CATSRVAGQGSETQYF.

This chain connects TRBV7-6 to TRBJ2-2; no clear D. Between the trimmed V and J ends, which lost 4 bases and 7 bases, there was a span of 10 bases. Per germline, CDR1 SGHVS and CDR2 FNYEAQ. CDR3 length equals 13 residues. The CDR3 DNA sequence: TGTGCCAGCAGCTCCTCGGGTGGCGGGGAGCTGTTTTTT. This sequence encodes CASSSSGGGELFF.

J is TRBJ2-7 and V is TRBV5-6; 7 positions agree with TRBD1. V shed 0 bases, J shed 3 bases, and the junction held 9 bases outside the gene matches. This CDR3 has 16 amino acids. Per germline, CDR1 SGHDT and CDR2 YYEEEE. The DNA of the CDR3 is TGTGCCAGCAGCTTGGGGCGACAGGGTTGGGACTACGAGCAGTACTTC. Translated: CASSLGRQGWDYEQYF.

This clone has just a few counts. The CDR3 DNA reads TGCGCCAGCAGCCAAGTAAGGGACAACAGGTTCTACGAGCAGTACTTC. Translating it yields CASSQVRDNRFYEQYF. The rearrangement joins TRBV4-1 to TRBJ2-7, with TRBD1 as a possible D gene (6 bases). Trimming removed 1 base from V and 3 bases from J, with 16 bases in between. CDR3 size: 16 residues. Germline CDR1 MGHRA, CDR2 YSYEKL.

V gene TRBV30 combines with J gene TRBJ2-7; D possibly corresponds to TRBD2 (5 bases). Looked up from germline, CDR1 is GTSNPN and CDR2 is SVGIG (reference sequence). V was cut by 7 bases and J by 0 bases, with 10 bases left in between. The CDR3 runs to 12 residues. The CDR3 loop reads CASSDSSYEQYF. The CDR3 DNA sequence: TGTGCCTCCTCGGACTCCTCCTACGAGCAGTACTTC.

V is TRBV5-5 and J is TRBJ2-1; 8 bases line up with TRBD1. CDR3 length equals 14 residues. Unmatched junction bases numbered 3, after V lost 3 bases and J lost 4 bases. CDR1 is SGHKS and CDR2 is YYEKEE in the germline V gene (reference sequence). CDR3 bases: TGTGCCAGCAGCTCCCAGGGGGCTTACAATGAGCAGTTCTTC. As protein: CASSSQGAYNEQFF.

The rearrangement links TRBV5-6 to TRBJ1-2, with TRBD1 identical over 7 bases. Germline lookup yields CDR1 SGHDT and CDR2 YYEEEE. With 0 bases clipped from V and 8 bases from J, the junction kept 16 bases outside the gene matches. CDR3 length: 17 residues. The chain's CDR3 is CASSLAHRDSFPMGYTF. In DNA, the CDR3 is TGTGCCAGCAGCTTGGCTCATAGGGACAGTTTCCCTATGGGCTACACCTTC.

This clone has only a few counts. The sample has other DNA sequences that encode this CDR3 too. The V call is TRBV9, the J call TRBJ2-7; 8 bases are shared with TRBD2. CDR3 length equals 15 residues. Per the germline V gene, CDR1 is SGDLS and CDR2 is YYNGEE. The V and J ends lost 0 bases and 4 bases, in that order; junction bases with no gene match: 6. The CDR3 sequence: CASSVEAGEGYEQYF. The CDR3 bases are TGTGCCAGCAGCGTAGAAGCGGGAGAAGGTTACGAGCAGTACTTC.

The chain employs TRBV18 and TRBJ2-3; D gene uncertain. CDR1 and CDR2 (germline): KGHSH, LQKENI. The CDR3 is made up of 16 amino acids. The V gene lost 1 base and the J gene lost 0 bases, with 11 bases spanning the gap. CDR3 sequence reads: CASSPQGRLSTDTQYF. The CDR3 DNA sequence: TGTGCCAGCTCACCACAAGGACGGCTTAGCACAGATACGCAGTATTTT. Looking up the rest from reference TRBV18 and TRBJ2-3 gives the full variable domain: NAGVMQNPRHLVRRRGQEARLRCSPMKGHSHVYWYRQLPEEGLKFMVYLQKENIIDESGMPKERFSAEFPKEGPSILRIQQVVRGDSAAYFCASSPQGRLSTDTQYFGPGTRLTVL.

This clone was detected only once. The rearrangement joins TRBV18 to TRBJ2-7; D gene ambiguous. The CDR3 consists of 12 residues. Trimming took off 3 bases at V and 2 bases at J, with 5 bases between the two ends. Germline CDR1 and CDR2: KGHSH and LQKENI. CDR3 loop: CASSPKPYEQYF. The CDR3 DNA follows: TGTGCCAGCTCACCTAAACCCTACGAGCAGTACTTC. Complete variable domain (other parts from reference TRBV18 and TRBJ2-7): NAGVMQNPRHLVRRRGQEARLRCSPMKGHSHVYWYRQLPEEGLKFMVYLQKENIIDESGMPKERFSAEFPKEGPSILRIQQVVRGDSAAYFCASSPKPYEQYFGPGTRLTVT.

The chain joins TRBV11-2 to TRBJ2-7, with no clear D. From germline, CDR1 is SGHAT and CDR2 FQNNGV. The CDR3 loop spans 13 amino acids. Trimming cost V 6 bases and J 6 bases, with 15 bases left between them. The CDR3 DNA sequence: TGTGCCAGCAGTTCCTCGGTTCCGGGCGAGCAGTACTTC. Protein: CASSSSVPGEQYF.

This chain connects TRBV7-6 to TRBJ2-2, with 7 bases fitting TRBD2. The CDR3 runs 16 residues. Germline CDR1 reads SGHVS; CDR2 reads FNYEAQ. V shed 4 bases and J 4 bases; nucleotides not matched to a gene: 9. CDR3 in DNA: TGTGCCAGCAGCTCACCGCCGGGACTACGCACCGGGGAGCTGTTTTTT. Residues: CASSSPPGLRTGELFF.

The chain carries TRBV18 and TRBJ1-6; D remains ambiguous. This CDR3 is built from 16 residues. Trimming pared 4 bases from V and 7 bases from J, leaving 17 bases between. CDR1 is KGHSH, CDR2 LQKENI, per germline. The CDR3 nucleotides read TGTGCCAGCTCACTGGCTATTTGGGTGCGAAATTCACCCCTCCACTTT. It yields the protein CASSLAIWVRNSPLHF.